This T cell receptor (beta chain) originates from a study of CD8 T cells in ankylosing spondylitis. With molecular barcodes, quantitative 5'-RACE was used to make the TCR beta libraries. In TCRdb, the 5' RACE reads were re-called with MiXCR into one record per CDR3 protein. Of approximately 35,000 distinct CDR3 sequences in the sample, roughly 9.6% were seen once. Unmatched junction bases numbered 11, after V lost 5 bases and J lost 8 bases. There are 16 residues in the CDR3. CDR1 and CDR2 from the germline V gene are SGHVS and FNYEAQ. This clonotype was counted a few times. This sequence originates from a male donor with ankylosing spondylitis. The sequencing sample was made of synovial fluid, either unsorted or a sorted T cell fraction (not recorded which). The V gene is TRBV7-6, the J gene TRBJ1-4, with 10 bases identical to TRBD1. CDR3 nucleotide sequence: TGTGCCAGCAGCACACGACAGGGGGCTTTTGGAGAAAAACTGTTTTTT. Amino acids: CASSTRQGAFGEKLFF. The entire variable domain, with the rest obtained from reference TRBV7-6 and TRBJ1-4, is as follows: GAGVSQSPRYKVTKRGQDVALRCDPISGHVSLYWYRQALGQGPEFLTYFNYEAQQDKSGLPNDRFSAERPEGSISTLTIQRTEQRDSAMYRCASSTRQGAFGEKLFFGSGTQLSVL.